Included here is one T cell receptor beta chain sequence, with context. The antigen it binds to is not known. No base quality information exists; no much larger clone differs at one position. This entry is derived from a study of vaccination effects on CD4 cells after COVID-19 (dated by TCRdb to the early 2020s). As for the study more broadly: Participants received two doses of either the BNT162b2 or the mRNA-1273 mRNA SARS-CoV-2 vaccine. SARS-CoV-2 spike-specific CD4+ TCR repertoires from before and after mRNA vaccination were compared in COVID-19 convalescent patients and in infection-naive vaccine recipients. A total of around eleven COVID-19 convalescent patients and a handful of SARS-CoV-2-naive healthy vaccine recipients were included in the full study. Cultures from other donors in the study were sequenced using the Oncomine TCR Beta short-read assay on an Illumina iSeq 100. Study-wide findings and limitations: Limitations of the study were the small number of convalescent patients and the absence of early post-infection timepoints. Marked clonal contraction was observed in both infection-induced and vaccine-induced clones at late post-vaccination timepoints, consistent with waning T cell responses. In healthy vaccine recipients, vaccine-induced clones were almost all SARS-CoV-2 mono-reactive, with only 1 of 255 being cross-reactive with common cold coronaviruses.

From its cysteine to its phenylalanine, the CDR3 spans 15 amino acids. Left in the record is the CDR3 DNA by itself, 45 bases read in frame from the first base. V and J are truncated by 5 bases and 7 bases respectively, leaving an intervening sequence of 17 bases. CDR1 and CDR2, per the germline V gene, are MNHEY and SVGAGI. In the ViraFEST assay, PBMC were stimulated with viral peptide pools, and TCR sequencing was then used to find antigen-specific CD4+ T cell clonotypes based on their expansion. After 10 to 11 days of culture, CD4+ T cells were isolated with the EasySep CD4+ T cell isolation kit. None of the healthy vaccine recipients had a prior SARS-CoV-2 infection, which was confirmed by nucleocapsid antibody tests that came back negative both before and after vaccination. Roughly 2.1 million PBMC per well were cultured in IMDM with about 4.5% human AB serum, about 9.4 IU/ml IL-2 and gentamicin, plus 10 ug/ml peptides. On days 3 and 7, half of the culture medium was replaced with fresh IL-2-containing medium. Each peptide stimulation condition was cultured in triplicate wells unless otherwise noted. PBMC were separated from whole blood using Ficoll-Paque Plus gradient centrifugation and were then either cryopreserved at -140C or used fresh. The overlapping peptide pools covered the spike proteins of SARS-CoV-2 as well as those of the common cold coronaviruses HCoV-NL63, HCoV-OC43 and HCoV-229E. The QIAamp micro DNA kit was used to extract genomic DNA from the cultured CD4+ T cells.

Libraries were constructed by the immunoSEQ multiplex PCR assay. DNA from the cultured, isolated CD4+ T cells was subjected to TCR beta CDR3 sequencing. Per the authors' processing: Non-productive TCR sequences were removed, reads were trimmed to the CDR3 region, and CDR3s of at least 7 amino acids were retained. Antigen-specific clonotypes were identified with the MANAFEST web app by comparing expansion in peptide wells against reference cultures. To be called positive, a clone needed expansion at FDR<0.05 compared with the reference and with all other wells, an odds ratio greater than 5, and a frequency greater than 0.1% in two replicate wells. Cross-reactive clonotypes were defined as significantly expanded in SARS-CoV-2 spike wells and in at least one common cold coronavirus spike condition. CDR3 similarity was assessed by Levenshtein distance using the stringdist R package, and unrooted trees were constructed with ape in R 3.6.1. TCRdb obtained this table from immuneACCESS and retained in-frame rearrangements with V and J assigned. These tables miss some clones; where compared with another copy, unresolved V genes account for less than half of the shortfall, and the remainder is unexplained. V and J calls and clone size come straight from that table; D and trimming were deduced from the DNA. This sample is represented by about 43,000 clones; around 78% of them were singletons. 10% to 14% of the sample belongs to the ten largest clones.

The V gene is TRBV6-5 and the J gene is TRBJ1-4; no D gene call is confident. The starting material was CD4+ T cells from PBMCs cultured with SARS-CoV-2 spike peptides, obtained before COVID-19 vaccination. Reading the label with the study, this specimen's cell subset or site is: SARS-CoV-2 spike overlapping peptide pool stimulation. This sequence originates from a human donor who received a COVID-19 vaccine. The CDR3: CASSIEGLNGEKLFF. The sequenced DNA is TGTGCCAGCAGTATCGAAGGGTTGAATGGTGAAAAACTGTTTTTT.